This T cell receptor beta chain came from a study of cytomegalovirus exposure and HLA in healthy donors. On this clone: The antigen is undetermined.

Amplification used 60 Vbeta primers and 13 Jbeta primers. Assay: immunoSEQ multiplex PCR; the TCRdb copy retains only in-frame clones and omits some. The sample lists approximately 130,000 clones, more than 80% occurring once. The CDR3 extends over 13 amino acids. V was trimmed by 1 base and J by 4 bases, leaving 7 bases between them. CDR1 and CDR2 from the germline V gene are SGHNT and YENEEA. Regarding the study as a whole: The authors considered a cluster of highly shared sequence variants likely to be a sequencing artifact.

Although they were nominally healthy when sampled, donors likely had unrecorded immune exposures. The chain carries TRBV11-3 and TRBJ2-5, with D possibly matching TRBD2 (6 bases). The material sequenced was PBMCs. This sequence originates from a woman aged 25-40 years in good health and CMV-seropositive. The CDR3 spells CASSLVGGETQYF. In DNA form, the CDR3 reads TGTGCCAGCAGCTTAGTGGGGGGAGAGACCCAGTACTTC. The complete variable domain, with remaining parts taken from reference TRBV11-3 and TRBJ2-5, reads EAGVVQSPRYKIIEKKQPVAFWCNPISGHNTLYWYLQNLGQGPELLIRYENEEAVDDSQLPKDRFSAERLKGVDSTLKIQPAELGDSAVYLCASSLVGGETQYFGPGTRLLVL.